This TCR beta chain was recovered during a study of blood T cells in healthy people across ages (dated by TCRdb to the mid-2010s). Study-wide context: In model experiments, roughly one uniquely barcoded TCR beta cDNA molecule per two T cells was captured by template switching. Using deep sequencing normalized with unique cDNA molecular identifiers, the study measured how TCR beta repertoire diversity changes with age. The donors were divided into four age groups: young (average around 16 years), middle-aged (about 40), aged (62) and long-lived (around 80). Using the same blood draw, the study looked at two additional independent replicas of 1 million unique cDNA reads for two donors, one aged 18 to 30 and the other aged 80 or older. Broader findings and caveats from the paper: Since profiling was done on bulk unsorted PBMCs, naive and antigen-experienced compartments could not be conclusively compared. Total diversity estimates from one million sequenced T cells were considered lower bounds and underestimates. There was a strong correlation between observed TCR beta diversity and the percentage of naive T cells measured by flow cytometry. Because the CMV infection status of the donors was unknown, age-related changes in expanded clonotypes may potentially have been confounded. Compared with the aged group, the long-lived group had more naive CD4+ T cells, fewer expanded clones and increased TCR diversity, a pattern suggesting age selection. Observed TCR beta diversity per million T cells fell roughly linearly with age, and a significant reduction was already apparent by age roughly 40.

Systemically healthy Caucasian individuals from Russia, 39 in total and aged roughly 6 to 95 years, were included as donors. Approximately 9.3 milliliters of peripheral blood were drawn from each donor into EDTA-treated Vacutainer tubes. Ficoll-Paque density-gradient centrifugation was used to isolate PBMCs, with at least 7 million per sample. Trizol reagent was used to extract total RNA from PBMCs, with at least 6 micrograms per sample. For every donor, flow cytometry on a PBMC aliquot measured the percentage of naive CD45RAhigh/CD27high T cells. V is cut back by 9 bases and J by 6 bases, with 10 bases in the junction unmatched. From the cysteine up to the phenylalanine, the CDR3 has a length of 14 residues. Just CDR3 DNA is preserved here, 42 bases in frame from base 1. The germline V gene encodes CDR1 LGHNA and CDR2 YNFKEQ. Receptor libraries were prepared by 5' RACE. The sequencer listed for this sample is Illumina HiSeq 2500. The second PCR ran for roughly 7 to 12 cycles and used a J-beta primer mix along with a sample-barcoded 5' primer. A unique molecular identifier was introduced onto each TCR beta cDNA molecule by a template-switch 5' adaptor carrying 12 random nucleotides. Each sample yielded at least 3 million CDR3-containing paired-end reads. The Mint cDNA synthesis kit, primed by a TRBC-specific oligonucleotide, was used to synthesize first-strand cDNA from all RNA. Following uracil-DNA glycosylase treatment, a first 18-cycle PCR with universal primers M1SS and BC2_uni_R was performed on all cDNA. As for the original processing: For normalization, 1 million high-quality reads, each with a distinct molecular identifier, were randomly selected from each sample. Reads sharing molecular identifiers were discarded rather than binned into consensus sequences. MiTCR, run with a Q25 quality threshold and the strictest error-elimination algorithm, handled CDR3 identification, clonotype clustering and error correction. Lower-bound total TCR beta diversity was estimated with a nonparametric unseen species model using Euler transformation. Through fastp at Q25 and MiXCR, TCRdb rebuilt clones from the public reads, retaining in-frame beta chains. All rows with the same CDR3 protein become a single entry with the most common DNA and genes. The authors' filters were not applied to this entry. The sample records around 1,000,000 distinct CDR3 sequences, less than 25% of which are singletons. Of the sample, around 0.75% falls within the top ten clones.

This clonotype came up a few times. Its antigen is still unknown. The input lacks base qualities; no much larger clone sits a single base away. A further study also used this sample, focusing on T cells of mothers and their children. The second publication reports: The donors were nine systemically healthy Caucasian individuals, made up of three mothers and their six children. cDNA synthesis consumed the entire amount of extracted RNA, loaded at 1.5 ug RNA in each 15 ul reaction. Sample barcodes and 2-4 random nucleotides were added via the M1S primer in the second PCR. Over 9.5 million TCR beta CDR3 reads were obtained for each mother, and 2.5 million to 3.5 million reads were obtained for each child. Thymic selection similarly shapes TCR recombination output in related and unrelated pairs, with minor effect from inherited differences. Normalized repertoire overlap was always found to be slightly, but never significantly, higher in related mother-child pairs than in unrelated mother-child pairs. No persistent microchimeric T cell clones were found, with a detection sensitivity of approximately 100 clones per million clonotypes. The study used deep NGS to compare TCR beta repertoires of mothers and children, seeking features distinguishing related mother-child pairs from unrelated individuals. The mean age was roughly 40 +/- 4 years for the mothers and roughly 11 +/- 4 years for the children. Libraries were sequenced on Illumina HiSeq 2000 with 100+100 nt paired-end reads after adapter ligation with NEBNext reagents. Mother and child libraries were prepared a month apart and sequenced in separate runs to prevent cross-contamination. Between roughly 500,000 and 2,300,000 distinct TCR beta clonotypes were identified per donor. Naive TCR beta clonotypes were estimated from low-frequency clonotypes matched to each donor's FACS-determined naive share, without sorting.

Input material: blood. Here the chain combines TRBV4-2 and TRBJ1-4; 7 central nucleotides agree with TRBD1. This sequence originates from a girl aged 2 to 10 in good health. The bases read TGTGCCAGTCGGATACAGGGGAAGGATGAAAAACTGTTTTTT. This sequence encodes CASRIQGKDEKLFF.